The 19 T cell receptor beta chains below were found in one sample sequenced in a study of blood T cell repertoires in COVID-19. Profiled with immunoSEQ multiplex PCR; TCRdb holds only in-frame clones, not every one. This repertoire shows over 200,000 clones, 70% to 90% found once; its top ten account for about 2.5%. Sample: peripheral blood. The receptors shown here come from a woman in her 70s with active or convalescent COVID-19.

The chain employs TRBV6-6 and TRBJ2-7; a possible D gene is TRBD2 (5 bases). The CDR3 contains 13 residues. The V gene's germline CDR1 is MNHNY and CDR2 SVGAGI (reference sequence). Between the trimmed V and J ends, which lost 5 bases and 7 bases, there was a span of 15 bases. DNA of the CDR3: TGTGCCAGCAGTGGAAGGACTCCGGGAGAGCAGTACTTC. Protein: CASSGRTPGEQYF.

This rearrangement joins TRBV9 to TRBJ2-1, with 9 nucleotides matching TRBD2. Germline-derived CDR1 and CDR2 are SGDLS and YYNGEE. J lost 8 bases, V lost 0 bases, and 9 bases had no gene match. CDR3 size: 16 residues. The CDR3 sequence: CASSVGIGGGVDEQFF. In DNA form, the CDR3 reads TGTGCCAGCAGCGTAGGCATCGGCGGGGGGGTCGATGAGCAGTTCTTC.

The chain recombines TRBV10-3 with TRBJ1-6, with a tentative D call TRBD1 (5 bases). Trimming cost V 5 bases and J 4 bases, with 12 bases left between them. The germline gives CDR1 ENHRY, CDR2 SYGVKD. The CDR3 is made up of 15 amino acids. The CDR3 nucleotides are TGTGCCATCAGTCCCGGGGGTGGGTATAATTCACCCCTCCACTTT. It is translated as CAISPGGGYNSPLHF.

The V call is TRBV3-1 (or the pseudogene TRBV3-2), the J call TRBJ2-3; D might be TRBD2 (6 bases). The CDR3 is 19 residues long. In germline, CDR1 is LGHDT, CDR2 YNNKEL (reference sequence). V dropped 0 bases and J dropped 0 bases, with 19 bases sitting between them. Here the CDR3 DNA reads TGTGCCAGCAGCCAAGATCCCCCTGGCGGGGCCCTTAGCACAGATACGCAGTATTTT. It translates to CASSQDPPGGALSTDTQYF.

The chain carries TRBV11-2 and TRBJ2-7, with D possibly matching TRBD2 (7 bases). The CDR3 loop spans 12 amino acids. CDR1 and CDR2 (germline): SGHAT, FQNNGV. With 6 bases removed from V and 6 bases from J, the gap between germline ends came to 12 bases. The CDR3 bases are TGTGCCAGCAGTCTAGGGGGGGGCGAGCAGTACTTC. It specifies CASSLGGGEQYF.

The chain combines TRBV11-2 with TRBJ2-1, with TRBD2 identical over 7 bases. The CDR3 consists of 17 residues. Looked up from germline, CDR1 is SGHAT and CDR2 is FQNNGV. Germline trimming cut 6 bases from V and 6 bases from J; bases unmatched to any gene: 17. CDR3 region: CASSPPNFAGEFNEQFF. The CDR3 DNA reads as TGTGCCAGCAGTCCACCCAATTTTGCGGGGGAGTTCAATGAGCAGTTCTTC.

The chain joins TRBV28 to TRBJ1-2; tentative D call: TRBD1 (6 bases). The germline gives CDR1 MDHEN, CDR2 SYDVKM. The CDR3 is 14 amino acids. With 8 bases removed from V and 4 bases from J, the gap between germline ends came to 17 bases. The CDR3 reads CASRLPTGLYGYTF. In DNA, the CDR3 is TGTGCCAGCCGCTTGCCGACAGGACTCTATGGCTACACCTTC.

This clone turned up a few times. The chain employs TRBV4-1 and TRBJ1-4; 7 nucleotides agree with TRBD1. With 6 bases clipped from V and 4 bases from J, the junction kept 11 bases outside the gene matches. CDR3 length equals 16 residues. Germline CDR1 MGHRA, CDR2 YSYEKL. The CDR3 nucleotides read TGCGCCAGCAGTCCAACCCCGAACAGGGGTAATGAAAAACTGTTTTTT. Amino acid sequence: CASSPTPNRGNEKLFF.

This sequence joins TRBV28 and TRBJ2-7, with 11 bases matching TRBD2. This CDR3 has 15 amino acids. Germline CDR1 and CDR2: MDHEN and SYDVKM. With 4 bases clipped from V and 4 bases from J, the junction kept 6 bases outside the gene matches. The CDR3 DNA follows: TGTGCCAGCAGTTCTGGGACTAGCGGTTCTTACGAGCAGTACTTC. Translated, it gives CASSSGTSGSYEQYF. Full variable domain (missing parts from reference TRBV28 and TRBJ2-7): DVKVTQSSRYLVKRTGEKVFLECVQDMDHENMFWYRQDPGLGLRLIYFSYDVKMKEKGDIPEGYSVSREKKERFSLILESASTNQTSMYLCASSSGTSGSYEQYFGPGTRLTVT.

This clone was recorded once. One end of the junction varies from germline; a read error may be responsible. The V and J genes are TRBV28 and TRBJ2-7; 9 bases align to TRBD1. The CDR3 totals 13 residues. In germline, CDR1 is MDHEN, CDR2 SYDVKM. The CDR3 loop is CASGTGPTYEQYF. CDR3 DNA: TGCGCCTCCGGGACAGGGCCTACCTACGAGCAGTACTTC.

The table lists this clone with a few counts. DNA of the CDR3: TGTGCCAGCAGCGTAGGGAATAGCGGGGGGTACCGAGAGACCCAGTACTTC. This gives the protein CASSVGNSGGYRETQYF. The chain joins TRBV9 to TRBJ2-5; 10 nucleotides line up with TRBD2. The trim removed 0 bases at V and 4 bases at J, leaving 9 bases unmatched. The germline CDR1 and CDR2 sequences are SGDLS and YYNGEE. The CDR3 has 17 residues.

The chain couples TRBV15 to TRBJ2-7, with 8 positions matching TRBD1. Per the germline V gene, CDR1 is LNHNV and CDR2 is YYDKDF (reference sequence). The CDR3 extends over 15 amino acids. V shed 1 base and J 3 bases; nucleotides not matched to a gene: 5. CDR3 sequence reads: CATSRVGQGIYEQYF. Written as DNA, the CDR3 is TGTGCCACCAGCAGAGTTGGACAGGGCATCTACGAGCAGTACTTC.

This chain links TRBV20-1 with TRBJ1-2; D possibly corresponds to TRBD1 (6 bases). This CDR3 is 13 amino acids long. The V gene lost 3 bases and the J gene lost 3 bases, with 11 bases spanning the gap. The V gene's germline CDR1 is DFQATT and CDR2 SNEGSKA (reference sequence). The CDR3 DNA reads TGCAGTGCTAGTAACAGGGCCGACTATGGCTACACCTTC. This gives the protein CSASNRADYGYTF.

V usage is TRBV5-1 and J usage is TRBJ1-1, with D perhaps TRBD1 (5 bases). V lost 2 bases and J 4 bases, leaving 9 bases between the germline ends. This CDR3 comprises 13 residues. CDR1 and CDR2 (germline): SGHRS, YFSETQ. The CDR3 protein is CASSLGEGTEAFF. The DNA for the CDR3 is TGCGCCAGCAGCTTAGGGGAGGGCACTGAAGCTTTCTTT.

The chain is built from TRBV7-9 and TRBJ1-1; D not certain. The germline CDR1 and CDR2 sequences are SEHNR and FQNEAQ (reference sequence). V lost 1 base, J lost 4 bases, and 7 bases lay in between. The CDR3 is 13 amino acids. CDR3 nucleotide sequence: TGTGCCAGCAGCTTAGAATCGTTCACTGAAGCTTTCTTT. Translation: CASSLESFTEAFF.

This chain links TRBV19 with TRBJ2-2; 8 positions agree with TRBD2. J gave up 7 bases and V 7 bases, and 5 bases lay outside the gene matches. The CDR3 sequence is 13 residues long. The germline V gene has CDR1 LNHDA and CDR2 SQIVND (reference sequence). This CDR3 is CASTTSGGGELFF. The CDR3 DNA reads TGTGCCAGTACCACTAGCGGCGGCGGGGAGCTGTTTTTT.

The chain joins TRBV10-2 to TRBJ1-2; D is unresolved. CDR1 is WSHSY, CDR2 SAAADI, per germline. The V and J ends lost 4 bases and 2 bases respectively, with 8 bases between them. The CDR3 length is 13 residues. The CDR3, as DNA: TGCGCCAGCAGTGGCCAGGTCAACTATGGCTACACCTTC. It specifies CASSGQVNYGYTF.

This CDR3 is CASRAQYF. The CDR3 DNA sequence: TGTGCCAGCAGGGCGCAGTACTTC. The rearrangement uses TRBV21-1 and TRBJ2-7; the table assigns TRBD1, which was not confirmed against the DNA. TRBV21-1 is described as a pseudogene. The CDR3 is made up of 8 amino acids.

The V call is TRBV28, the J call TRBJ1-1, with TRBD1 matching 7 bases. The germline gives CDR1 MDHEN, CDR2 SYDVKM. The CDR3 sequence is 14 residues long. V trimming: 4 bases; J trimming: 6 bases; junction bases outside the gene matches: 8. CDR3 residues: CASSYPTGMAEAFF. Written as DNA, the CDR3 is TGTGCCAGCAGTTACCCGACAGGGATGGCTGAAGCTTTCTTT.